Listed below are T cell receptor beta chains from one sample, sequenced in a study of PD-1 blockade in classical Hodgkin lymphoma. Assay: immunoSEQ multiplex PCR; the TCRdb copy retains only in-frame clones and omits some. The repertoire has more than 13,000 clones, about 89% of them found once; the top ten carry around a sixth. Sequencing was performed on CD8+ T cells from blood, taken before the fourth cycle of nivolumab. Receptors were obtained from a human donor with classical Hodgkin lymphoma. The CDR3 runs from the conserved cysteine through the conserved F or W. D genes are given only for firm matches. Clone size is stated in some rows and not others, as once, few, many or a class when expanded.

v_gene	len	d_gene	abundance	j_gene	CDR3aa	CDR3nt
TRBV9	14	.	few	TRBJ1-5	CASSVEDSNQPQHF	TGTGCCAGCAGCGTAGAGGATAGCAATCAGCCCCAGCATTTT
TRBV15	14	.	.	TRBJ1-5	CATSRGRGNQPQHF	TGTGCCACCAGCAGAGGGAGGGGGAATCAGCCCCAGCATTTT
TRBV27	18	TRBD1	.	TRBJ1-1	CASSLLTGGSGQNTEAFF	TGTGCCAGCAGTTTATTGACAGGGGGCAGTGGTCAGAACACTGAAGCTTTCTTT
TRBV21-1	15	.	once	TRBJ2-7	CASTQGPSGAYEQYF	TGTGCCAGCACCCAGGGGCCCTCAGGGGCCTACGAGCAGTACTTC
TRBV28	14	.	.	TRBJ2-5	CASTPRPRQETQYF	TGTGCCAGCACCCCCAGGCCGAGGCAAGAGACCCAGTACTTC
TRBV27	14	TRBD2	few	TRBJ2-7	CASSFLAGGFQQYF	TGTGCCAGCAGTTTTCTAGCGGGAGGGTTCCAGCAGTACTTC
TRBV6-6	14	TRBD2	.	TRBJ2-7	CASSYSGGRDEQYF	TGTGCCAGCAGTTACTCGGGGGGGAGGGACGAGCAGTACTTC
TRBV4-1	14	TRBD1	.	TRBJ2-7	CASSQADRSYEQYF	TGCGCCAGCAGCCAAGCGGACAGGTCCTACGAGCAGTACTTC
TRBV19	15	TRBD1	.	TRBJ2-2	CASSTGQGFAGELFF	TGTGCCAGTAGTACCGGACAGGGCTTTGCCGGGGAGCTGTTTTTT
TRBV13	13	.	once	TRBJ2-7	CASSLLAEYEQYF	TGTGCCAGCAGCTTATTAGCTGAGTACGAGCAGTACTTC
TRBV29-1	16	.	.	TRBJ1-2	CSVEDRSRRPLYGYTF	TGCAGCGTTGAAGATCGGTCTCGCAGGCCACTCTATGGCTACACCTTC
TRBV13	16	.	.	TRBJ1-2	CASSLRTEYLLYGYTF	TGTGCCAGCAGCCTCCGGACGGAGTACCTTCTTTATGGCTACACCTTC
TRBV9	14	.	.	TRBJ2-1	CASGIAASYNEQFF	TGTGCCAGCGGAATAGCGGCCTCCTACAATGAGCAGTTCTTC
TRBV28	15	.	.	TRBJ2-5	CASSLVAVRQETQYF	TGTGCCAGCAGTTTGGTTGCGGTCAGGCAAGAGACCCAGTACTTC
TRBV5-6	13	.	.	TRBJ2-7	CASSADGEYEQYF	TGTGCCAGCAGCGCGGACGGAGAATACGAGCAGTACTTC
TRBV7-9	14	.	.	TRBJ2-7	CASSPLTSTGEQYF	TGTGCCAGCAGCCCCCTAACTAGCACTGGCGAGCAGTACTTC
TRBV28	13	.	.	TRBJ1-1	CASSLLGGTEAFF	TGTGCCAGCAGTTTATTAGGGGGAACTGAAGCTTTCTTT
TRBV10-2	18	TRBD1	once	TRBJ1-4	CASKGPGTENATNEKLFF	TGCGCCAGCAAGGGCCCCGGGACAGAAAATGCAACTAATGAAAAACTGTTTTTT
TRBV11-2	12	.	once	TRBJ2-3	CASSLETDTQYF	TGTGCCAGCAGCTTAGAGACAGATACGCAGTATTTT
TRBV4-1	12	TRBD1	.	TRBJ2-1	CASSQGDSEQFF	TGCGCCAGCAGCCAAGGGGACAGCGAGCAGTTCTTC
TRBV5-1	15	TRBD2	.	TRBJ2-5	CASRPAGGMGETQYF	TGCGCCAGCAGACCGGCGGGAGGGATGGGGGAGACCCAGTACTTC
TRBV2	15	.	few	TRBJ1-6	CASSERWDTDSPLHF	TGTGCCAGCAGTGAAAGATGGGACACAGATTCACCCCTCCACTTT
TRBV5-4	11	.	.	TRBJ1-1	CASSLGVEAFF	TGTGCCAGCAGCTTGGGGGTCGAAGCTTTCTTT
TRBV9	14	.	.	TRBJ2-7	CASSVAGDPYEQYF	TGTGCCAGCAGCGTAGCGGGGGACCCCTACGAGCAGTACTTC
TRBV27	16	.	.	TRBJ2-7	CASSSGGGGTGSVQYF	TGTGCCAGCAGTTCGGGGGGGGGCGGGACAGGGAGCGTGCAGTACTTC
TRBV19	14	.	.	TRBJ2-3	CASSTFEGWYTQYF	TGTGCCAGTAGTACCTTCGAGGGTTGGTATACGCAGTATTTT
TRBV4-1	16	TRBD1	.	TRBJ1-5	CASSQGYGTGDQPQHF	TGCGCCAGCAGCCAAGGATATGGGACAGGGGATCAGCCCCAGCATTTT
TRBV29-1	13	.	.	TRBJ2-4	CSVGATHGDIQYF	TGCAGCGTTGGTGCCACCCATGGGGACATTCAGTACTTC
TRBV6-1	16	.	.	TRBJ2-1	CASSEDPGGFYNEQFF	TGTGCCAGCAGTGAAGATCCAGGAGGGTTCTACAATGAGCAGTTCTTC
TRBV7-6	18	TRBD2	.	TRBJ2-1	CASSLYLAGGPLFGEQFF	TGTGCCAGCAGCTTATACCTGGCGGGAGGGCCCCTTTTCGGTGAGCAGTTCTTC
TRBV28	16	.	.	TRBJ2-7	CASSVLTTGLSYEQYF	TGTGCCAGCAGTGTCCTCACAACGGGGTTAAGCTACGAGCAGTACTTC
TRBV15	15	.	.	TRBJ1-3	CATSRERSSGNTIYF	TGTGCCACCAGCAGAGAGCGGAGCTCTGGAAACACCATATATTTT
TRBV2	13	.	.	TRBJ1-1	CASSEYTYTEAFF	TGTGCCAGCAGCGAATACACCTACACTGAAGCTTTCTTT
TRBV4-1	17	.	.	TRBJ1-2	CASSQEYGTVANYGYTF	TGCGCCAGCAGCCAAGAATATGGAACAGTAGCTAACTATGGCTACACCTTC
TRBV28	17	TRBD2	.	TRBJ2-2	CASSPASGISGTGELFF	TGTGCCAGCAGCCCTGCTAGCGGGATCTCGGGCACCGGGGAGCTGTTTTTT
TRBV10-3	15	TRBD2	.	TRBJ2-7	CAISGGSGISYEQYF	TGTGCCATCAGTGGGGGTAGCGGGATCTCCTACGAGCAGTACTTC
TRBV18	17	.	.	TRBJ2-7	CASSPGGLALVGSEQYF	TGTGCCAGCTCCCCGGGTGGTTTAGCGCTGGTTGGCAGCGAGCAGTACTTC
TRBV11-2	15	.	.	TRBJ2-1	CASSFLVGSYNEQFF	TGTGCCAGCAGCTTTTTAGTTGGCTCCTACAATGAGCAGTTCTTC
TRBV5-6	15	.	once	TRBJ2-3	CASSVTKIVTDTQYF	TGTGCCAGCAGCGTAACTAAGATTGTCACAGATACGCAGTATTTT
TRBV6-1	12	TRBD2	.	TRBJ2-5	CASTESGEGQYF	TGTGCCAGCACCGAATCCGGGGAGGGGCAGTACTTC
TRBV18	14	.	.	TRBJ2-2	CASSPPPNTGELFF	TGTGCCAGCTCACCACCCCCAAACACCGGGGAGCTGTTTTTT